The subject of this entry is one T cell receptor (beta chain). Its antigen remains unidentified. This sample's time point: blood from clinic visit 5 months post-surgery; TSC patient then seizure free. Sequencing was limited to surgery cases with top T cell transcript signatures in brain tissue. Clones were read by immunoSEQ multiplex PCR, and TCRdb kept only the in-frame ones, dropping some. The repertoire holds 340,000 or so clones, about 94% seen once, with roughly 5.8% in the top ten. This entry comes from a study of brain T cells in children with intractable seizures. The study's findings and limits: Only CDR3 sequence similarity suggested viral specificity, without known HCMV serostatus. Clones missing pre-surgery may reflect undersampling of that blood sample.

The CDR3 totals 17 residues. V lost 1 base to trimming and J lost 1 base; unmatched junction nucleotides: 6. Germline V gene sequence: CDR1 MDHEN, CDR2 SYDVKM. The source was peripheral blood, collected 4 to 6 months after surgery. This sequence originates from a boy younger than two with tuberous sclerosis and intractable seizures. The V gene is TRBV28, the J gene TRBJ1-3; 8 positions agree with TRBD1. In DNA form, the CDR3 reads TGTGCCAGCAGTTTATCCCCGACAGGGGTATCTGGAAACACCATATATTTT. Residues: CASSLSPTGVSGNTIYF.